This T cell receptor (beta chain) was retrieved from a study of cytomegalovirus exposure and HLA in healthy donors. Background on the study: An earlier analysis found fewer than 140 million unique TCR beta sequences from 150 million to 200 million T cells. Study-level points and caveats: As confirmed in vitro, a few CMV-associated chains were specific for CMV antigens. CMV serostatus was the only immune exposure information that was available. HLA alleles were associated with some 16,000 TCR beta sequences in a later analysis at 0.05 false discovery rate.

This CDR3 region has 15 residues. After removal of 0 bases from V and 2 bases from J, the junction contained 3 bases not matched to a gene. Germline V CDR1 and CDR2: SGHNT, YYREEE (reference sequence). PCR involved 60 Vbeta and 13 Jbeta primers. Assay: immunoSEQ multiplex PCR; the TCRdb copy retains only in-frame clones and omits some. The sample includes about 76,000 clones, about four fifths of them seen just once. Remarks on this clone: Its matching antigen is unknown.

The material sequenced was PBMCs. This TCR was sampled from a woman aged 25 to 39 in good health and CMV-seronegative. V and J are TRBV5-4 and TRBJ1-2, with TRBD1 identical over 8 bases. The chain's CDR3 is CASSLARTGNYGYTF. DNA of the CDR3: TGTGCCAGCAGCTTGGCCCGGACAGGGAACTATGGCTACACCTTC.